These 22 T cell receptor beta chains were all obtained from the same sample, sequenced in a study of blood T cell repertoires in COVID-19. Libraries were prepared by immunoSEQ multiplex PCR; TCRdb keeps only in-frame clonotypes and omits some of them. The sample contains 200,000 to 250,000 clones, about four fifths of which appear only once. The specimen sequenced was peripheral blood. The receptors were gathered from a man younger than 45 who had recovered from COVID-19.

The genes are TRBV11-2 and TRBJ2-7; 8 bases agree with TRBD1. The CDR3 is 14 residues long. With V trimmed by 1 base and J by 6 bases, 5 bases remained unmatched. CDR1 is SGHAT, CDR2 FQNNGV, per germline. The CDR3 protein is CASSLGTGFFEQYV. DNA for the CDR3: TGTGCCAGCAGCTTAGGGACAGGGTTTTTCGAGCAGTACGTC.

The V gene is TRBV24-1, the J gene TRBJ1-5; perhaps TRBD1 as D (6 bases). Germline V gene lookup returns CDR1 KGHDR and CDR2 SFDVKD. This CDR3 comprises 15 residues. V was cut by 7 bases and J by 4 bases, with 16 bases left in between. CDR3 in amino acids: CATRAGQTNNQPQHF. The CDR3 bases are TGTGCCACCAGGGCCGGACAGACGAATAATCAGCCCCAGCATTTT.

DNA for the CDR3: TGCGCCAGCAGCCCATACAGGGGTACGGACACTGAAGCTTTCTTT. It specifies CASSPYRGTDTEAFF. The chain links TRBV5-1 to TRBJ1-1; TRBD1 matches 7 bases. The CDR3 covers 15 residues. Trimming took 4 bases from V and 3 from J; bases not matched to a gene: 9. Germline V gene data show CDR1 as SGHRS and CDR2 as YFSETQ.

This clone has a handful of counts. The chain is built from TRBV2 and TRBJ2-1; D is possibly TRBD1 (6 bases). The CDR3 runs to 16 residues. The germline gives CDR1 SNHLY, CDR2 FYNNEI. Trimming left V 3 bases short and J 4 bases short, with 16 bases between. For the CDR3, the DNA is TGTGCCAGCAGTGATGTAATACAGGGATTATACAATGAGCAGTTCTTC. It yields the protein CASSDVIQGLYNEQFF.

This chain joins TRBV5-1 and TRBJ2-3, with 7 positions matching TRBD1. Germline trimming cut 0 bases from V and 1 base from J; bases unmatched to any gene: 8. CDR3 length: 17 residues. Per the germline V gene, CDR1 is SGHRS and CDR2 is YFSETQ. In DNA, the CDR3 is TGCGCCAGCAGCTTGGCCCGGGACAGCTGGGGCACAGATACGCAGTATTTT. Its translation is CASSLARDSWGTDTQYF.

The chain combines TRBV3-1 (or the pseudogene TRBV3-2) with TRBJ2-1, with D unresolved. V lost 3 bases and J 2 bases, leaving 8 bases between the germline ends. Germline V gene data show CDR1 as LGHDT and CDR2 as YNNKEL (reference sequence). The CDR3 length is 14 residues. The CDR3 region is CASSQESPYNEQFF. CDR3 nucleotides: TGTGCCAGCAGCCAGGAGTCGCCCTACAATGAGCAGTTCTTC.

V usage is TRBV9 and J usage is TRBJ2-3; maybe TRBD1 (5 bases). Trimming pared 1 base from V and 1 base from J, leaving 7 bases between. The length of the CDR3 is 14 residues. In germline, CDR1 is SGDLS, CDR2 YYNGEE. The CDR3 here is CASSVTQGTDTQYF. CDR3 nucleotide sequence: TGTGCCAGCAGCGTAACACAGGGCACAGATACGCAGTATTTT.

Remarks on this clone: The sample contains more than one DNA sequence encoding this CDR3. The rearrangement uses TRBV3-1 (or the pseudogene TRBV3-2) and TRBJ2-3; 11 nucleotides agree with TRBD2. The length of the CDR3 is 18 residues. CDR1 and CDR2 (germline): LGHDT, YNNKEL (reference sequence). The V gene end was trimmed by 0 bases and the J gene end by 3 bases; junction bases not matched to a gene: 8. The CDR3 DNA reads TGTGCCAGCAGCCAAGATAGCGGGGGGGGCGCGAGGACAGATACGCAGTATTTT. It encodes CASSQDSGGGARTDTQYF.

The CDR3 DNA is TGTGCCAGAAGCCCCCTCACCGGGACAGTCACTTATGGCTACACCTTC. It codes for CARSPLTGTVTYGYTF. This chain joins TRBV5-3 and TRBJ1-2, with 7 bases matching TRBD1. TRBV5-3 is annotated as an ORF whose role is uncertain. The CDR3 contains 16 residues. V lost 4 bases to trimming and J lost 5 bases; unmatched junction nucleotides: 14.

This clone was counted many times. The V and J genes are TRBV21-1 and TRBJ2-7; the D segment call TRBD1 is taken from the table without a DNA check. TRBV21-1 is described as a pseudogene. The CDR3 length is 13 residues. CDR3 nucleotides: TGTGCCAGCAGCGATACCCCCAACAGGCGATCGAACTTC. Its protein product is CASSDTPNRRSNF.

The chain has TRBV20-1 and TRBJ1-2, with 7 nucleotides matching TRBD1. V lost 3 bases and J lost 8; bases outside the gene matches: 15. Germline V gene lookup returns CDR1 DFQATT and CDR2 SNEGSKA (reference sequence). This CDR3 region has 15 residues. CDR3 DNA: TGCAGTGCTAGTTCCGGGACAGCAAACGAAAGAGGCTACACCTTC. The encoded protein is CSASSGTANERGYTF.

The chain carries TRBV6-5 and TRBJ1-5, with TRBD1 as a possible D gene (5 bases). Trimming left V 7 bases short and J 2 bases short, with 9 bases between. The germline CDR1 and CDR2 sequences are MNHEY and SVGAGI. This CDR3 is 13 amino acids long. In DNA form, the CDR3 reads TGTGCCAGCACTTCCAGGGGCAATCAGCCCCAGCATTTT. Its translation: CASTSRGNQPQHF.

The gene calls are TRBV6-4 and TRBJ2-7, with D possibly being TRBD1 (5 bases). The V end lost 6 bases, the J end lost 4 bases, and 13 bases lay between the germline ends. From germline, CDR1 is MRHNA and CDR2 SNTAGT. The CDR3 totals 13 residues. CDR3 DNA: TGTGCCAGCAGAGGGGAAAATCCGTACGAGCAGTACGTC. As protein: CASRGENPYEQYV.

The chain employs TRBV15 and TRBJ1-5; D not certain. Per germline, CDR1 LNHNV and CDR2 YYDKDF (reference sequence). V lost 0 bases and J 6 bases, leaving 9 bases between the germline ends. This CDR3 spans 14 amino acids. CDR3 loop: CATSRDLQLQPQHF. The CDR3 DNA is TGTGCCACCAGCAGAGATCTACAGCTTCAGCCCCAGCATTTT.

The CDR3 here is CASTWRGGTEAFF. CDR3 in DNA: TGTGCCAGCACCTGGAGGGGCGGCACTGAAGCTTTCTTT. The chain has TRBV12-3 or TRBV12-4 and TRBJ1-1; perhaps TRBD1 as D (5 bases). The length of the CDR3 is 13 residues. V gave up 7 bases and J gave up 4 bases, with 13 bases separating them.

CDR3: CASRDRTGYNYGYTF. As DNA, the CDR3 is TGTGCCAGCAGAGATCGGACAGGGTATAACTATGGCTACACCTTC. The chain combines TRBV2 with TRBJ1-2, with 8 bases fitting TRBD1. Germline V gene data show CDR1 as SNHLY and CDR2 as FYNNEI. V dropped 6 bases and J dropped 1; count of bases not matched to a gene: 7. CDR3 length equals 15 residues.

The rearrangement joins TRBV19 to TRBJ2-1; 9 nucleotides align to TRBD1. Losses at the gene ends were 3 bases for V and 6 bases for J; bases not matched to a gene: 6. This CDR3 is 15 amino acids long. The germline CDR1 and CDR2 sequences are LNHDA and SQIVND (reference sequence). CDR3 nucleotide sequence: TGTGCCAGTAGTATCTCGGGACAGGGTCGCAATGAGCAGTTCTTC. It yields the protein CASSISGQGRNEQFF. Together with reference TRBV19 and TRBJ2-1, the CDR3 gives the full variable domain: DGGITQSPKYLFRKEGQNVTLSCEQNLNHDAMYWYRQDPGQGLRLIYYSQIVNDFQKGDIAEGYSVSREKKESFPLTVTSAQKNPTAFYLCASSISGQGRNEQFFGPGTRLTVL.

As regards this clone: A junction end diverges from the germline sequence, so it may reflect a read error. This chain uses TRBV4-1 with TRBJ1-1, with D perhaps matching TRBD1 (5 bases). Per the germline V gene, CDR1 is MGHRA and CDR2 is YSYEKL. The CDR3 loop spans 18 amino acids. The CDR3 DNA is TGCGCCAGCAGCCCAGGCCCCCTCGACAGACGGTTGAAGACTGAAGCTTTCTTT. It codes for CASSPGPLDRRLKTEAFF.

The genes are TRBV7-7 and TRBJ2-5; D might be TRBD1 (6 bases). Germline CDR1 reads SSHAT; CDR2 reads FNYEAQ (reference sequence). Trimming removed 3 bases from V and 5 bases from J, with 16 bases in between. The CDR3 is 15 amino acids. The CDR3 region is CASSFRQAQRETQYF. The DNA for the CDR3 is TGTGCCAGCAGCTTTCGACAGGCCCAGCGGGAGACCCAGTACTTC. Full variable domain (outside the CDR3, taken from reference TRBV7-7 and TRBJ2-5): GAGVSQSPRYKVTKRGQDVTLRCDPISSHATLYWYQQALGQGPEFLTYFNYEAQPDKSGLPSDRFSAERPEGSISTLTIQRTEQRDSAMYRCASSFRQAQRETQYFGPGTRLLVL.

This clone occurred once. The genes are TRBV7-2 and TRBJ2-5, with 11 bases aligning to TRBD2. The germline V gene has CDR1 SGHTA and CDR2 FQGNSA. V was clipped by 0 bases and J by 4 bases; unmatched bases: 7. The CDR3 loop spans 17 amino acids. The CDR3 coding sequence is TGTGCCAGCAGCTTAGCGCTAACTAGCGGGGGTACAGAGACCCAGTACTTC. This encodes CASSLALTSGGTETQYF.

In nucleotides, the CDR3 is TGTGCCAGCAGCTTGGGGCCCCTCGGGAGCTACGAGCAGTACTTC. Amino acids: CASSLGPLGSYEQYF. The J gene is TRBJ2-7, the V gene TRBV5-6; possible D gene TRBD2, 6 bases. Trimming removed 0 bases at V and 3 bases at J, with 13 bases between. This CDR3 comprises 15 residues. CDR1 is SGHDT, CDR2 YYEEEE, per germline.

CDR3 loop: CASSGAVSNQPQHF. CDR3 DNA: TGTGCCAGCAGCGGTGCTGTGAGCAATCAGCCCCAGCATTTT. V and J are TRBV6-5 and TRBJ1-5, with no clear D. The CDR3 spans 14 residues. Germline lookup yields CDR1 MNHEY and CDR2 SVGAGI. The ends were cut back, 6 bases at V and 1 base at J, with 10 bases in the middle.